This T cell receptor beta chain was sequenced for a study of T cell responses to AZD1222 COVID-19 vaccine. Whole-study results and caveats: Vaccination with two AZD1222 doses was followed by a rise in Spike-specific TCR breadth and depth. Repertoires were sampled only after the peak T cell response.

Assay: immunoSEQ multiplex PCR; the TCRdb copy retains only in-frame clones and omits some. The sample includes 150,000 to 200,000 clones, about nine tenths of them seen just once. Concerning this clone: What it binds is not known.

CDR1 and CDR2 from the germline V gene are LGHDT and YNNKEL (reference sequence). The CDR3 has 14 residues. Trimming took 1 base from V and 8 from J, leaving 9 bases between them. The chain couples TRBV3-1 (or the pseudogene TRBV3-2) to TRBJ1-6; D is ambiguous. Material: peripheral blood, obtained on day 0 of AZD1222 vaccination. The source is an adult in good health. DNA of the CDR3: TGTGCCAGCAGCCAAGGTCACAACTATTCACCCCTCCACTTT. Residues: CASSQGHNYSPLHF.